This T cell receptor beta chain was retrieved from a study of T cell repertoires in cytomegalovirus infection. Study in general: Both a matching HLA type and CMV infection were indicated by public TCR beta signatures.

The junction had 9 bases not matched to a gene; V was cut back by 3 bases and J by 5 bases. From germline, CDR1 is GTSNPN and CDR2 SVGIG (reference sequence). The CDR3 is made up of 16 amino acids. Study outcomes and limitations: In two of eight donors, the top clonotype was HLA-C-restricted CMV-specific.

A few counts support this clonotype. Its specificity is not known. TCRdb reprocessed the reads with MiXCR, giving one entry per CDR3 protein. The sample records 490,000 or so distinct CDR3 sequences, approximately 11% being singletons. V is TRBV30 and J is TRBJ2-2; TRBD2 agrees at 10 bases. The source material was PBMCs. The sequence was collected from a human donor in good health (CMV status not recorded). Some clones in this sample may be carry-over from other donors' samples. The CDR3 loop reads CAWRSLAGVKTGELFF. The CDR3 nucleotides are TGTGCCTGGAGGAGTCTAGCGGGAGTAAAAACCGGGGAGCTGTTTTTT.